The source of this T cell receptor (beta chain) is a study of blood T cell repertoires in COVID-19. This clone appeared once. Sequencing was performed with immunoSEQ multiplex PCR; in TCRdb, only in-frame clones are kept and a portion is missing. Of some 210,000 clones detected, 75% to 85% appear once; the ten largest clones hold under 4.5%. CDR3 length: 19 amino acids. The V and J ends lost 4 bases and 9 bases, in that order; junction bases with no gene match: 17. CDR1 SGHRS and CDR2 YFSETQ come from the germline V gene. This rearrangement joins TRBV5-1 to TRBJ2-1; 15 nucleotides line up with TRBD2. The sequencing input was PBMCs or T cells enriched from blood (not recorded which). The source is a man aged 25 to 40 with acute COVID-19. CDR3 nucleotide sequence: TGCGCCAGCAGCCCCCACCGGACTAGCGGGGGGGCGGGGTTCGGTGAGCAGTTCTTC. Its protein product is CASSPHRTSGGAGFGEQFF.